Shown below are 5 T cell receptor beta chains from a single sample sequenced in a study of T cell responses to AZD1222 COVID-19 vaccine. The method was immunoSEQ multiplex PCR; TCRdb's version includes in-frame clones alone and lacks a portion of them. This sample has over 110,000 clones; approximately 90% occur once, and the top ten carry approximately 2.6%. The sample in question was peripheral blood, obtained on day 0 of AZD1222 vaccination. The receptors were sampled from an adult in good health.

The chain uses TRBV19 and TRBJ1-5, with D hard to call. The V gene lost 2 bases and the J gene lost 16 bases, with 24 bases spanning the gap. This CDR3 region has 15 residues. From germline, CDR1 is LNHDA and CDR2 SQIVND (reference sequence). CDR3 residues: CASSISSGQALGEHF. Here the CDR3 DNA reads TGTGCCAGTAGTATATCATCCGGCCAGGCCTTAGGAGAACATTTT.

This clone was counted once. The chain has TRBV20-1 and TRBJ2-2; D not resolved. From germline, CDR1 is DFQATT and CDR2 SNEGSKA (reference sequence). This CDR3 is 12 amino acids long. V gave up 3 bases and J gave up 6 bases, with 8 bases separating them. CDR3 loop: CSASIPAGELFF. DNA of the CDR3: TGCAGTGCTAGTATTCCCGCCGGGGAGCTGTTTTTT.

The chain links TRBV2 to TRBJ1-2; no definite D call. V lost 4 bases to trimming and J lost 7 bases, with 10 bases between them. The CDR3 length is 12 residues. The germline gives CDR1 SNHLY, CDR2 FYNNEI. In DNA, the CDR3 is TGTGCCAGCAGTGTAAGCACTCTTGGCTACACCTTC. It yields the protein CASSVSTLGYTF.

The rearrangement joins TRBV19 to TRBJ1-2, with D possibly being TRBD1 (6 bases). The CDR3 is 14 residues long. Trimming pared 6 bases from V and 7 bases from J, leaving 18 bases between. The germline V gene encodes CDR1 LNHDA and CDR2 SQIVND (reference sequence). CDR3 in DNA: TGTGCCAGTAGACCGATTACAGGGAATGGTGGCTACACCTTC. Amino acids: CASRPITGNGGYTF.

The rearrangement links TRBV28 to TRBJ1-1; no firm D call. Germline V gives CDR1 MDHEN, CDR2 SYDVKM. The V end lost 3 bases, the J end lost 4 bases, and 9 bases lay between the germline ends. The CDR3 has 13 amino acids. The CDR3 reads CASSFEGSTEAFF. The CDR3 DNA follows: TGTGCCAGCAGTTTTGAGGGATCCACTGAAGCTTTCTTT.